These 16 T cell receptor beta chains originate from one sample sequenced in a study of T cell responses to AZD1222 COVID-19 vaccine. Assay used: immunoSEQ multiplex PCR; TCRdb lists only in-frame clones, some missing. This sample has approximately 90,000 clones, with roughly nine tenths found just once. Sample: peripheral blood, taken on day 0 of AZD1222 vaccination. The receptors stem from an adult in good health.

CDR3 DNA sequence: TGTGCCAGTACTTATTCGACAGGGGGCAAATTTCACATGAACACTGAAGCTTTCTTT. The encoded protein is CASTYSTGGKFHMNTEAFF. The chain employs TRBV19 and TRBJ1-1; 10 nucleotides line up with TRBD1. CDR1 and CDR2 (germline): LNHDA, SQIVND (reference sequence). V lost 7 bases and J lost 0; bases outside the gene matches: 17. This CDR3 has 19 amino acids.

The CDR3 DNA is TGTGCCAGCAGTGATCAGGAGAACTATGGCTACACCTTC. Translating it yields CASSDQENYGYTF. V and J are TRBV2 and TRBJ1-2; D remains ambiguous. Deletions cut 3 bases from V and 2 bases from J, with 7 bases between. Germline V gives CDR1 SNHLY, CDR2 FYNNEI. The CDR3 has 13 amino acids.

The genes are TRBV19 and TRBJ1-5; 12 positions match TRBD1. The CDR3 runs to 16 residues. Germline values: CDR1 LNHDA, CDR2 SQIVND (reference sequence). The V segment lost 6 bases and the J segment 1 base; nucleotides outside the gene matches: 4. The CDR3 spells CASRGTGGVSNQPQHF. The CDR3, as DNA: TGTGCCAGTAGAGGGACAGGGGGCGTAAGCAATCAGCCCCAGCATTTT.

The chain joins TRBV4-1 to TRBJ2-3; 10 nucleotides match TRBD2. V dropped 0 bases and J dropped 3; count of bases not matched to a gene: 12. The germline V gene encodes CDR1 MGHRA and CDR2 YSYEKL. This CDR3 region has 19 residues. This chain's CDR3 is CASSQDGASGRLTTDTQYF. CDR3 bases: TGCGCCAGCAGCCAAGATGGGGCTAGCGGGAGACTTACGACAGATACGCAGTATTTT.

The CDR3 nucleotides read TGCAGCGTGACAGCTCCGGATCAGCCCCAGCATTTT. This codes for CSVTAPDQPQHF. The chain combines TRBV29-1 with TRBJ1-5; D perhaps matches TRBD1 (5 bases). This CDR3 has 12 residues. Per germline, CDR1 SQVTM and CDR2 ANQGSEA. The V gene lost 6 bases and the J gene lost 5 bases, with 11 bases spanning the gap.

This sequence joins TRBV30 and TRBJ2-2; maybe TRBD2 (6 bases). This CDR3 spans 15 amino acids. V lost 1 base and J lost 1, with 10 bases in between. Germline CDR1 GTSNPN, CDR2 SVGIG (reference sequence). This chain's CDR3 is CAWSDSGLNTGELFF. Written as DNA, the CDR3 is TGTGCCTGGAGTGACAGCGGGCTGAACACCGGGGAGCTGTTTTTT.

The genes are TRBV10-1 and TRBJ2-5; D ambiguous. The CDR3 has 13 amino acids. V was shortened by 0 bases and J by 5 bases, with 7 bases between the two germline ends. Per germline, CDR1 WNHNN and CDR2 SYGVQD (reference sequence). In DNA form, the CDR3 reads TGCGCCAGCAGTGAGTCGTTTGGGGAGACCCAGTACTTC. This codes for CASSESFGETQYF.

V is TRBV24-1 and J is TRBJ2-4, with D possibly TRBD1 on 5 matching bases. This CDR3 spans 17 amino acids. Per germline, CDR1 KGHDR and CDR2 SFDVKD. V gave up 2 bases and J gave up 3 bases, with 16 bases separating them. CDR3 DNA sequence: TGTGCCACCAGTGATTCGATGACCAGGGTGATCAAAAACATTCAGTACTTC. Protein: CATSDSMTRVIKNIQYF.

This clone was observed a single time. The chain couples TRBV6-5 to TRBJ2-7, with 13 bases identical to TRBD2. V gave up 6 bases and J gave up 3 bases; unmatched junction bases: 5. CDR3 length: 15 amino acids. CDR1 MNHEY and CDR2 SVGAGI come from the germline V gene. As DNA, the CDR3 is TGTGCCAGCAGGGGACTAGCGGGAAAGTACTACGAGCAGTACTTC. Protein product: CASRGLAGKYYEQYF.

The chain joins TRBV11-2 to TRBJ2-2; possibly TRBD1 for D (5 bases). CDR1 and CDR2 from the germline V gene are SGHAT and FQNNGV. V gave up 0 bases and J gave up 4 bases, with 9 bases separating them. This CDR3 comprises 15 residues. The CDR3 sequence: CASSLDQGGTGELFF. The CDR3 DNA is TGTGCCAGCAGCTTAGATCAGGGTGGCACCGGGGAGCTGTTTTTT.

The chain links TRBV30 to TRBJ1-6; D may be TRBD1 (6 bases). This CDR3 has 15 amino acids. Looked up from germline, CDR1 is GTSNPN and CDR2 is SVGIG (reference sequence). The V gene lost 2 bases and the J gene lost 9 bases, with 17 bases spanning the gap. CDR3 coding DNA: TGTGCCTGGAGTCCAATCCCAGGGGTGAGTTCACCCCTCCACTTT. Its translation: CAWSPIPGVSSPLHF.

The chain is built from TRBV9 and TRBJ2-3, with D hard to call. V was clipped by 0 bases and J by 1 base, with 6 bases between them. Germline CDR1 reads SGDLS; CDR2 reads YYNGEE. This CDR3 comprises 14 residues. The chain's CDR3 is CASSVAPGTDTQYF. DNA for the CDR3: TGTGCCAGCAGCGTAGCCCCAGGCACAGATACGCAGTATTTT.

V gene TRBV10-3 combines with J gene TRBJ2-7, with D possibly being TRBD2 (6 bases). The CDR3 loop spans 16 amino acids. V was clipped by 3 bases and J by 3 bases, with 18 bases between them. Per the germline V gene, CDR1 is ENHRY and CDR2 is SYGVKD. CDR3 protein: CAISEEFGRLYYEQYF. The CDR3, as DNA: TGTGCCATCAGTGAAGAGTTTGGGAGGTTATACTACGAGCAGTACTTC.

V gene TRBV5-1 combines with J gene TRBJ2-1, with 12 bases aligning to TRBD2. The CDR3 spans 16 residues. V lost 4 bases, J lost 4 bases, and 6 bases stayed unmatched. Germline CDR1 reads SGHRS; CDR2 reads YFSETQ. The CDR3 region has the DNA TGCGCCAGCAGCAGGGGACTAGCGGGCCCTTACAATGAGCAGTTCTTC. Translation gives CASSRGLAGPYNEQFF. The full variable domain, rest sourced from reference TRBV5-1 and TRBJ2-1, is KAGVTQTPRYLIKTRGQQVTLSCSPISGHRSVSWYQQTPGQGLQFLFEYFSETQRNKGNFPGRFSGRQFSNSRSEMNVSTLELGDSALYLCASSRGLAGPYNEQFFGPGTRLTVL.

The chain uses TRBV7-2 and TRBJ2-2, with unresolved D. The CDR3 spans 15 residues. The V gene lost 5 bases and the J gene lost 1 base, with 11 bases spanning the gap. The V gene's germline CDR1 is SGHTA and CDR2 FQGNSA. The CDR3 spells CASSRELENTGELFF. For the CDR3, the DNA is TGTGCCAGCAGCCGCGAGTTGGAGAACACCGGGGAGCTGTTTTTT.

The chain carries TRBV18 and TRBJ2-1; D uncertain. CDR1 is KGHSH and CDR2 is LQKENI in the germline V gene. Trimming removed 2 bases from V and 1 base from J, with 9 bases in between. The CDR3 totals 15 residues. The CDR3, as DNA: TGTGCCAGCTCACCAGCAGCGCAATCCTACAATGAGCAGTTCTTC. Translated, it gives CASSPAAQSYNEQFF.